The next 4 T cell receptor beta chains were all read from a single sample in a study of shared clonotypes between healthy human individuals (dated by TCRdb to between 2020 and 2021). Libraries came from the immunoSEQ multiplex PCR assay. TCRdb provides this immuneACCESS table in a form limited to in-frame rearrangements. Some clones are lacking; in checked studies, under half of them reflect an unresolved V gene, and why the rest are absent is not known. Here the sample has more than 500,000 clones; approximately 95% occur a single time. About 0.068% of the sample belongs to the ten largest clones. The specimen sequenced was naive CD4+ T cells sorted from blood. The label giving this sample's cell subset or site can be read as: CD45RA+ positively selected. These receptors were taken from a woman aged 25 to 45 in good health.

This sequence joins TRBV7-9 and TRBJ2-7, with 8 nucleotides matching TRBD1. Unmatched junction bases numbered 6, after V lost 5 bases and J lost 0 bases. There are 15 residues in the CDR3. Germline loops: CDR1 SEHNR, CDR2 FQNEAQ (reference sequence). The CDR3: CASSDGQGPSYEQYF. In nucleotides, the CDR3 is TGTGCCAGCAGCGATGGACAGGGCCCCTCCTACGAGCAGTACTTC.

The chain has TRBV19 and TRBJ1-1; unclear D gene. CDR1 and CDR2 from the germline V gene are LNHDA and SQIVND (reference sequence). This CDR3 has 13 amino acids. Trimming cost V 4 bases and J 4 bases, with 10 bases left between them. This chain's CDR3 is CASSTVFGTEAFF. In nucleotides, the CDR3 is TGTGCCAGTAGTACGGTTTTCGGCACTGAAGCTTTCTTT.

This clone was recorded once. This chain uses TRBV5-1 with TRBJ2-2, with TRBD1 matching over 10 bases. The CDR3 is made up of 18 amino acids. Germline CDR1 reads SGHRS; CDR2 reads YFSETQ. V gave up 1 base and J gave up 3 bases; unmatched junction bases: 9. CDR3 sequence reads: CASSLRQGQGRDTGELFF. The CDR3 bases are TGCGCCAGCAGCTTGCGCCAGGGACAGGGGAGGGACACCGGGGAGCTGTTTTTT.

The chain joins TRBV19 to TRBJ2-3; D gene ambiguous. V shed 0 bases and J shed 0 bases, with 4 bases lying between them. This CDR3 region has 14 residues. CDR1 LNHDA and CDR2 SQIVND come from the germline V gene (reference sequence). This CDR3 is CASSIDASTDTQYF. The CDR3 DNA reads TGTGCCAGTAGTATAGACGCTAGCACAGATACGCAGTATTTT.